This T cell receptor (beta chain) was observed in a study of beta chain features in type 1 diabetes. The collection from each donor was one heparinised blood draw averaging roughly 0.12 L. The V segment lost 7 bases and the J segment 7 bases; nucleotides outside the gene matches: 10. CDR3 size: 14 residues. Germline lookup yields CDR1 MDHEN and CDR2 SYDVKM. This clone has more than one count but fewer than ten. Sequencing targeted expressed TCRB transcripts, as all isolated RNA had been reverse transcribed. The data were produced by immunoSEQ multiplex PCR, yet TCRdb's version contains in-frame clones alone and is incomplete. Of 120,000 to 150,000 clones in the sample, roughly 7.2% are singletons; the top ten hold approximately 1.5%.

The specimen sequenced was central memory CD4+ T cells from blood. This sequence was found in a woman in her twenties or thirties in good health. The chain has TRBV28 and TRBJ2-7; 10 bases line up with TRBD1. Here the CDR3 reads CASNPGTGVLEQYF. CDR3 in DNA: TGTGCCAGCAACCCCGGGACAGGGGTCCTAGAGCAGTACTTC.